Listed below are T cell receptor beta chains from one sample, sequenced in a study of Graves' ophthalmopathy and Graves' hyperthyroidism. MiXCR, applied by TCRdb to the multiplex PCR reads, yields one record per CDR3 protein. Of some 160,000 distinct CDR3 sequences in the sample, 30% to 45% were seen once. Sample: peripheral blood. These receptors were obtained from a man aged 25-45 years with Graves' ophthalmopathy. The CDR3 runs from the conserved cysteine through the conserved F or W. The D gene is left open where the match is weak. The size entry is marked missing in some rows and otherwise reads once, few, many or a size class.

clone_size d_call j_call v_call cdr3_nt cdr3_aa
few TRBD1 TRBJ1-5 TRBV12-3/TRBV12-4 TGTGCCAGCAGTTACTTACCCGGGACAGGGCAGCCCCAGCATTTT CASSYLPGTGQPQHF
many . TRBJ2-4 TRBV2 TGTGCCAGCAGGGATAAGGCGGGCATTCAGTACTTC CASRDKAGIQYF
many TRBD1 TRBJ2-4 TRBV11-2 TGTGCCAGCAGCTTATATCTATTGAGGGACAGGGAGAACATTCAGTACTTC CASSLYLLRDRENIQYF
. TRBD1 TRBJ2-7 TRBV19 TGTGCCAGTAGTATAACAGGGGGCGGCGAGCAGTACTTC CASSITGGGEQYF
many TRBD1 TRBJ2-7 TRBV9 TGTGCCAGCAGCGTAGAGGGGGCAGGGGGTACCTACGAGCAGTACTTC CASSVEGAGGTYEQYF
. TRBD1 TRBJ1-2 TRBV20-1 TGCAGTGCCCCTAGTCAGGGGGCGGGCTATGGCTACACCTTC CSAPSQGAGYGYTF
. TRBD2 TRBJ2-2 TRBV18 TGTGCCAGCTCACGACTAGCGGGAGCGAACACCGGGGAGCTGTTTTTT CASSRLAGANTGELFF
medium-sized . TRBJ1-1 TRBV12-3/TRBV12-4 TGTGCCAGCAGTCCTGGAGGACGGGCGAACACTGAAGCTTTCTTT CASSPGGRANTEAFF
few . TRBJ1-1 TRBV6-1 TGTGCCAGCACTCGAACCGGGACTAACACTGAAGCTTTCTTT CASTRTGTNTEAFF
many . TRBJ2-6 TRBV6-2/TRBV6-3 TGTGCCAGCAGCCGTACCGACAGCTCTGGGGCCAACGTCCTGACTTTC CASSRTDSSGANVLTF
many . TRBJ1-1 TRBV11-3 TGTGCCAGCAGCTTAGTGAGGGTAGAGGGAATCTGGACTGAAGCTTTCTTT CASSLVRVEGIWTEAFF
many TRBD1 TRBJ1-1 TRBV5-1 TGCGCCAGCAGCTTTCGTCCCGTCGGGACAGCCGCAACTGAAGCTTTCTTT CASSFRPVGTAATEAFF
many TRBD1 TRBJ2-7 TRBV18 TGTGCCAGCTCACCTCCGGGACAGGCTCCCTACGAGCAGTACTTC CASSPPGQAPYEQYF
many . TRBJ1-3 TRBV6-5 TGTGCCAGCAGTTACTCGATATATAACTCTGGAAACACCATATATTTT CASSYSIYNSGNTIYF
. TRBD1 TRBJ2-7 TRBV15 TGTGCCACCAGCAGAGGGCGGACAGGGGGCGAGCAGTACTTC CATSRGRTGGEQYF
. TRBD2 TRBJ2-5 TRBV12-3/TRBV12-4 TGTGCCAGCACCAGCGGGGGGAGGCAAGAGACCCAGTACTTC CASTSGGRQETQYF
many TRBD1 TRBJ1-2 TRBV6-5 TGTGCCAGCAGCAAACAGGGGGTAGACTATGGCTACACCTTC CASSKQGVDYGYTF
. . TRBJ2-5 TRBV18 TGTGCCAGCTCACGGGACGGCTGGAAAGAGACCCAGTACTTC CASSRDGWKETQYF
once TRBD1 TRBJ1-5 TRBV28 TGTGCCAGCAGTTTTCCGCAGGGGGACAGGGGGTATCAGCCCCAGCATTTT CASSFPQGDRGYQPQHF
once . TRBJ2-7 TRBV20-1 TGCAGTGCTAGCGCTGTGACCTACGAGCAGTACTTC CSASAVTYEQYF
many . TRBJ2-7 TRBV29-1 TGCAGCGTTGAAGGCCTACGCGGCGGGGCCTACGAGCAGTACTTC CSVEGLRGGAYEQYF
many TRBD2 TRBJ2-7 TRBV12-3/TRBV12-4 TGTGCCAGCAGTCCTAGCGGGAGTTCCTACGAGCAGTACTTC CASSPSGSSYEQYF
many . TRBJ2-5 TRBV28 TGTGCCAGCAGTTTCGGTCGGGGGAACCGACAAGAGACCCAGTACTTC CASSFGRGNRQETQYF
few . TRBJ2-7 TRBV12-3/TRBV12-4 TGTGCCAGCACCCGGGTGGGCTCCTACGAGCAGTACTTC CASTRVGSYEQYF
. . TRBJ2-5 TRBV20-1 TGCAGTGCTAGAGTCGGGGGCGAGACCCAGTACTTC CSARVGGETQYF
. TRBD1 TRBJ2-2 TRBV6-1 TGTGCCAGCAGACGTACCCGGGACAGAGGAACCGGGGAGCTGTTTTTT CASRRTRDRGTGELFF
many TRBD1 TRBJ2-7 TRBV5-1 TGCGCCAGCAGCATCCGGACAGGGGACCTCGAGCAGTACTTC CASSIRTGDLEQYF
. . TRBJ1-1 TRBV12-3/TRBV12-4 TGTGCCAGCAGTTTAGCGTCGGGGAACACTGAAGCTTTCTTT CASSLASGNTEAFF
many . TRBJ1-2 TRBV19 TGTGCCAGTAGTCTTCGACAGTATGGCTACACCTTC CASSLRQYGYTF
many . TRBJ2-2 TRBV25-1 TGTGCCAGCACTGGGGGGGCTGGCGGGGAGCTGTTTTTT CASTGGAGGELFF
. . TRBJ2-6 TRBV7-3 TGTGCCAGCAAGACGACAGCTGGGGCCAACGTCCTGACTTTC CASKTTAGANVLTF
. TRBD2 TRBJ2-5 TRBV19 TGTGCCAGTAGTAGGGGACTAGCGGGATTAGAGACCCAGTACTTC CASSRGLAGLETQYF
. . TRBJ1-6 TRBV12-3/TRBV12-4 TGTGCCAGCAGTTTTTCAGGGCTAACGAATTCACCCCTCCACTTT CASSFSGLTNSPLHF
. . TRBJ2-7 TRBV6-2/TRBV6-3 TGTGCCAGCAGCCCCTCTTCGACAGTTTACGAGCAGTACTTC CASSPSSTVYEQYF
many TRBD1 TRBJ1-5 TRBV28 TGTGCCAGCAGTTTCAATCAGGGGGGCAATCAGCCCCAGCATTTT CASSFNQGGNQPQHF
many TRBD1 TRBJ2-5 TRBV28 TGTGCCAGCAGTCCGATCACAGGGGTTGAGACCCAGTACTTC CASSPITGVETQYF
many . TRBJ2-7 TRBV5-1 TGCGCCAGCAGCTTGGTAGGACAGAGCTCCTACGAGCAGTACTTC CASSLVGQSSYEQYF
many . TRBJ2-2 TRBV11-2 TGTGCCAGCAGCTTAGGAAAGACAGACACCGGGGAGCTGTTTTTT CASSLGKTDTGELFF
many . TRBJ2-7 TRBV27 TGTGCCAGCAGTATACCCCCGGACAGCGACGAGCAGTACTTC CASSIPPDSDEQYF
many . TRBJ1-2 TRBV7-2 TGTGCCAGCAGCTTAATAACAGGGACGGCTGCCGGCTACACCTTC CASSLITGTAAGYTF
many . TRBJ2-2 TRBV27 TGTGCCAGCAGTCCATTTACAGGGTCAACCGGGGAGCTGTTTTTT CASSPFTGSTGELFF
many . TRBJ1-5 TRBV30 TGTGCCTGGAGTGTAAGTGGGCGGTTCAATCAGCCCCAGCATTTT CAWSVSGRFNQPQHF
many . TRBJ2-5 TRBV5-1 TGCGCCAGCAGCTTGTTAAGGGTAGGAGAGACCCAGTACTTC CASSLLRVGETQYF
. . TRBJ2-5 TRBV11-2 TGTGCCAGCAGCCGAATGCTGAAAGGGACTTCCGAAGAGACCCAGTACTTC CASSRMLKGTSEETQYF
many . TRBJ2-2 TRBV20-1 TGCAGTGCTAGAACTGGAGGCAGGGGTAATGCCGGGGAGCTGTTTTTT CSARTGGRGNAGELFF
. . TRBJ1-5 TRBV6-5 TGTGCCAGCAGTTACTCCTATGACCCGAATAGCAATCAGCCCCAGCATTTT CASSYSYDPNSNQPQHF